A single sample is the source of the 20 T cell receptor beta chains below, sequenced in a study of T-cell memory formation after mild COVID-19 (dated by TCRdb to about 2021). Libraries were made using 5' RACE. Sequencing instrument: Illumina NovaSeq 6000. TCRdb's own reprocessing of the public reads used fastp at Q25 and MiXCR and kept productive beta chains. When rows share a CDR3 protein, they turn into one entry using the most common DNA and genes. The sample contains about 140,000 distinct CDR3 sequences, 14% to 15% of them found a single time. Clones ranked in the top ten supply around 30% of the sample. Material for sequencing was PBMCs or a T cell subset sorted from them (not recorded which). These receptors were obtained from an adult woman who had mild COVID-19 (a few samples of this study predate the infection). The sample titles of this study are shuffled in the database, so cell type and time point are left out; the donor was told from shared clones.

The chain has TRBV6-5 and TRBJ2-5; 11 bases agree with TRBD2. Germline CDR1 and CDR2: MNHEY and SVGAGI. V lost 5 bases and J lost 5; bases outside the gene matches: 4. The CDR3 is 14 residues long. CDR3 bases: TGTGCCAGCAGTGGGGTAGCGGGAGGGGAGACCCAGTACTTC. This gives the protein CASSGVAGGETQYF.

A few counts support this clonotype. The chain combines TRBV5-1 with TRBJ1-2, with TRBD1 as a possible D gene (6 bases). The CDR3 runs 15 residues. V was shortened by 2 bases and J by 4 bases, with 15 bases between the two germline ends. Germline V gene lookup returns CDR1 SGHRS and CDR2 YFSETQ. CDR3: CASSFQDSRSYGYTF. In DNA form, the CDR3 reads TGCGCCAGCAGCTTTCAGGACAGCAGATCCTATGGCTACACCTTC.

This clonotype showed up just a few times. The CDR3 carries no conserved terminal phenylalanine or tryptophan, so it likely arises from a read error. The DNA is omitted, as the CDR3 cannot be located on it reliably, and the CDR3 follows TCRdb's listing. The chain combines TRBV1 with TRBJ2-7. TRBV1 is an annotated pseudogene. The CDR3 region is 10 residues in length, termini included. CDR3 region: CTSSQVLDPE.

This chain connects TRBV27 to TRBJ2-3; possibly TRBD2 for D (7 bases). The germline V and J ends were trimmed by 1 base and 2 bases, with 10 bases remaining between them. Germline CDR1 is MNHEY and CDR2 is SMNVEV (reference sequence). This CDR3 is 15 amino acids long. As DNA, the CDR3 is TGTGCCAGCAGTTTATACGGGGGGCCCACAGATACGCAGTATTTT. Encoded protein: CASSLYGGPTDTQYF.

In its sample, this clonotype was seen a few times. This chain uses TRBV11-2 with TRBJ2-1; D is uncertain. Trimming stripped 1 base from V and 8 bases from J, with 6 bases between. CDR1 SGHAT and CDR2 FQNNGV come from the germline V gene. The CDR3 covers 12 residues. The CDR3, as DNA: TGTGCCAGCAGCTTAGGCGTTTATGAGCAGTTCTTC. Protein product: CASSLGVYEQFF.

J is TRBJ1-1 and V is TRBV29-1; D may be TRBD1 (5 bases). The CDR3 has 14 residues. Germline V gene data show CDR1 as SQVTM and CDR2 as ANQGSEA. CDR3 loop: CRAIWGGANTEAFF. The CDR3 region has the DNA TGCAGAGCCATCTGGGGGGGTGCGAACACTGAAGCTTTCTTT.

This clonotype was counted only a few times. This chain links TRBV9 with TRBJ1-6; D may be TRBD1 (5 bases). CDR1 and CDR2 from the germline V gene are SGDLS and YYNGEE. This CDR3 has 17 amino acids. Trimming removed 0 bases from V and 3 bases from J, with 13 bases in between. CDR3 nucleotide sequence: TGTGCCAGCAGCGTAGTACCGGGGGATGTCTATAATTCACCCCTCCACTTT. This gives the protein CASSVVPGDVYNSPLHF.

This clonotype is deemed large. This chain uses TRBV7-3 with TRBJ2-3; D not certain. The V gene's germline CDR1 is SGHTA and CDR2 FQGTGA. CDR3 size: 15 residues. The V end was cut by 0 bases, the J end by 2 bases, with 9 bases between. The CDR3 DNA is TGTGCCAGCAGCTTAACGGGTAGCCACACAGATACGCAGTATTTT. This sequence encodes CASSLTGSHTDTQYF. The entire variable domain, with the rest obtained from reference TRBV7-3 and TRBJ2-3, is as follows: GAGVSQTPSNKVTEKGKYVELRCDPISGHTALYWYRQSLGQGPEFLIYFQGTGAADDSGLPNDRFFAVRPEGSVSTLKIQRTERGDSAVYLCASSLTGSHTDTQYFGPGTRLTVL.

The chain carries TRBV7-9 and TRBJ2-7; 9 nucleotides match TRBD2. The CDR3 has 17 residues. J was trimmed by 0 bases and V by 2 bases; bases with no gene match: 8. Germline CDR1 SEHNR, CDR2 FQNEAQ (reference sequence). This CDR3 reads CASSLKGAGGSSYEQYF. The CDR3 DNA reads as TGTGCCAGCAGCTTAAAAGGAGCGGGAGGATCCTCCTACGAGCAGTACTTC.

This clonotype has just a few counts. The chain combines TRBV6-5 with TRBJ1-6, with 9 bases identical to TRBD1. Germline-derived CDR1 and CDR2 are MNHEY and SVGAGI. The CDR3 has 15 residues. V trimming: 6 bases; J trimming: 10 bases; junction bases outside the gene matches: 10. CDR3 in amino acids: CASRGTGTGWSPLHF. CDR3 nucleotides: TGTGCCAGCAGAGGGACCGGGACAGGGTGGTCACCCCTCCACTTT.

This clonotype turned up a few times. The chain uses TRBV7-9 and TRBJ2-2, with D perhaps matching TRBD1 (5 bases). Trimming left V 3 bases short and J 3 bases short, with 11 bases between. The CDR3 extends over 15 amino acids. Germline V lookup: CDR1 SEHNR, CDR2 FQNEAQ (reference sequence). The CDR3 coding sequence is TGTGCCAGCAGCTTGACAGTGTCGGACACCGGGGAGCTGTTTTTT. This translates into CASSLTVSDTGELFF.

In this sample, this clonotype turned up a few times. This chain links TRBV3-1 with TRBJ2-1; 11 bases fit TRBD2. This CDR3 contains 19 residues. The trim removed 1 base at V and 0 bases at J, leaving 8 bases unmatched. Germline CDR1 is LGHDT and CDR2 is YNNKEL (reference sequence). The CDR3 bases are TGTGCCAGCAGCCAAGGGGCACTAGCGGGGGTTAGCTCCTACAATGAGCAGTTCTTC. Its translation is CASSQGALAGVSSYNEQFF.

In the case of this clonotype: An end of the junction does not agree with germline; a read error may underlie this. This chain links TRBV4-1 with TRBJ2-3; 10 bases align to TRBD2. The germline gives CDR1 MGHRA, CDR2 YSYEKL. CDR3 length equals 17 residues. As DNA, the CDR3 is TGCGCCACCAGCTGGAGGAGCGGGGGGGCTGGTACAGATACGCAGTATTTT. Encoded protein: CATSWRSGGAGTDTQYF.

This clonotype was detected only a few times. J is TRBJ1-3 and V is TRBV5-6; D gene ambiguous. Germline CDR1 reads SGHDT; CDR2 reads YYEEEE. CDR3 length: 14 amino acids. Between the trimmed V and J ends, which lost 0 bases and 0 bases, there was a span of 4 bases. The CDR3 region has the DNA TGTGCCAGCAGCTTGGAAGTCTCTGGAAACACCATATATTTT. Its protein is CASSLEVSGNTIYF. The whole variable domain, remainder taken from reference TRBV5-6 and TRBJ1-3, is DAGVTQSPTHLIKTRGQQVTLRCSPKSGHDTVSWYQQALGQGPQFIFQYYEEEERQRGNFPDRFSGHQFPNYSSELNVNALLLGDSALYLCASSLEVSGNTIYFGEGSWLTVV.

This clonotype was seen more than once but under ten times. The CDR3 bases are TGCAGTGCTAGCCAAGAAGGGTTTGAGACAGATACGCAGTATTTT. This codes for CSASQEGFETDTQYF. The chain joins TRBV20-1 to TRBJ2-3; D gene ambiguous. CDR1 and CDR2 (germline): DFQATT, SNEGSKA (reference sequence). V dropped 3 bases and J dropped 3 bases, with 16 bases sitting between them. The CDR3 length is 15 residues.

The genes are TRBV25-1 and TRBJ2-1; perhaps TRBD2 as D (6 bases). CDR1 is MGHDK, CDR2 SYGVNS, per germline. Trimming removed 8 bases from V and 11 bases from J, with 22 bases in between. The length of the CDR3 is 14 residues. The CDR3: CASDDLGPSAKQFF. In DNA, the CDR3 is TGTGCCAGCGACGACTTGGGTCCTAGCGCGAAGCAGTTCTTC.

In its sample, this clonotype was seen many times. The chain is built from TRBV7-9 and TRBJ2-7; unclear D gene. The CDR3 totals 16 residues. Germline lookup yields CDR1 SEHNR and CDR2 FQNEAQ (reference sequence). The V and J ends lost 1 base and 2 bases respectively, with 15 bases between them. The chain's CDR3 is CASSLDSGGQAYEQYF. The CDR3 bases are TGTGCCAGCAGCTTAGATTCGGGTGGGCAGGCCTACGAGCAGTACTTC.

CDR3 coding DNA: TGTGCCAGCAGCCCCTACCATTCAAGAGGGCAGCCCCAGCATTTT. It yields the protein CASSPYHSRGQPQHF. The V gene is TRBV7-2, the J gene TRBJ1-5; D not certain. V lost 5 bases and J lost 7, with 18 bases in between. CDR1 and CDR2 (germline): SGHTA, FQGNSA. This CDR3 contains 15 residues.

In its sample, this clonotype was seen a few times. V and J are TRBV13 and TRBJ2-7; no clear D gene. The CDR3 is 13 residues long. V dropped 3 bases and J dropped 2 bases, with 8 bases sitting between them. CDR1 is PRHDT and CDR2 is FYEKMQ in the germline V gene (reference sequence). The CDR3 nucleotides read TGTGCCAGCAGCTTCCCAGGAGCCTACGAGCAGTACTTC. Residues: CASSFPGAYEQYF.

This clonotype appeared a few times. The CDR3 spells CASSLSGSTDTQYF. Written as DNA, the CDR3 is TGTGCCAGCAGCTTGTCGGGGAGCACAGATACGCAGTATTTT. The genes are TRBV7-2 and TRBJ2-3; tentative D call: TRBD2 (5 bases). V shed 3 bases and J shed 0 bases, with 7 bases lying between them. CDR1 SGHTA and CDR2 FQGNSA come from the germline V gene. The CDR3 runs to 14 residues. The full variable domain, in which reference TRBV7-2 and TRBJ2-3 provide the parts outside the CDR3, is GAGVSQSPSNKVTEKGKDVELRCDPISGHTALYWYRQSLGQGLEFLIYFQGNSAPDKSGLPSDRFSAERTGGSVSTLTIQRTQQEDSAVYLCASSLSGSTDTQYFGPGTRLTVL.